This paragraph covers one T cell receptor beta chain sequence. The target antigen is unknown. Mismatch with germline at one junction end may stem from a read error. Primers included in the PCR were 60 Vbeta and 13 Jbeta primers. Repertoires were generated with immunoSEQ multiplex PCR, while TCRdb's copy carries only in-frame clones and drops some. The sample has about 180,000 clones; around 80% are singletons. The data were obtained in a study of cytomegalovirus exposure and HLA in healthy donors. Findings of the study overall: Among TCR beta chains, those listed as cytomegalovirus-associated numbered some 170. Rare TCR sequences dominated, though some public TCRs recurred in many donors.

The TCR originated in a woman in her 30s in good health and CMV-seropositive. The sample taken for sequencing was PBMCs.

The CDR3 loop reads CASSLIGTGKMNF. The CDR3 DNA follows: TGTGCCAGCAGTCTGATAGGGACAGGGAAGATGAATTTT. The V and J genes are TRBV27 and TRBJ1-5; 9 bases are a match to TRBD1. CDR1 is MNHEY, CDR2 SMNVEV, per germline (reference sequence). This CDR3 has 13 residues.